This T cell receptor beta chain was sequenced during a study of OX40 agonist ivuxolimab in advanced cancers. Only in-frame clones appear in the TCRdb table, and some are missing; sequencing was by immunoSEQ multiplex PCR. Here the sample spans around 80,000 clones, approximately 91% being singletons. CDR1 SGHDT and CDR2 YYEEEE come from the germline V gene. This CDR3 has 16 amino acids. The trim removed 3 bases at V and 4 bases at J, leaving 9 bases unmatched. Drawing of blood for sampling happened at baseline, at cycle 4 day 1, and at cycle 7 day 1. This TCR was recovered from an adult with an advanced solid tumor such as melanoma, head and neck, liver or kidney cancer. Specimen: CD4+ or CD8+ T cells sorted from blood, collected in a trial of the OX40 agonist ivuxolimab. The V gene is TRBV5-6, the J gene TRBJ2-1; 8 positions match TRBD1. The CDR3 DNA follows: TGTGCCAGCAGCTACCGCCCGGGACAGGCTTACAATGAGCAGTTCTTC. Translating it yields CASSYRPGQAYNEQFF. Complete variable domain (other parts from reference TRBV5-6 and TRBJ2-1): DAGVTQSPTHLIKTRGQQVTLRCSPKSGHDTVSWYQQALGQGPQFIFQYYEEEERQRGNFPDRFSGHQFPNYSSELNVNALLLGDSALYLCASSYRPGQAYNEQFFGPGTRLTVL.